The following is a T cell receptor beta chain sequence with its context. Its target is unknown. This sample was included in a study of OX40 agonist ivuxolimab in advanced cancers. Study details: It was ivuxolimab, an agonistic anti-OX40 (CD134) antibody, that patients were treated with.

The germline V and J ends were trimmed by 5 bases and 2 bases, with 18 bases remaining between them. The CDR3 sequence is 17 residues long. From germline, CDR1 is LNHDA and CDR2 SQIVND (reference sequence). Broader study findings: Antigen specificity of clonally expanded peripheral T cells was not established. CD8+ T cells (on average) carried more expanded clones than CD4+ T cells.

Sequenced by immunoSEQ multiplex PCR; TCRdb stores in-frame clones only, minus some. This sample has tens of thousands of clones; nearly 90% occur once, and the top ten carry about 0.3%. The source is an adult with an advanced solid tumor such as melanoma, head and neck, liver or kidney cancer. The chain links TRBV19 to TRBJ2-2, with a weak D call TRBD2 (6 bases). The sequencing used CD4+ or CD8+ T cells sorted from blood, collected in a trial of the OX40 agonist ivuxolimab. The CDR3 DNA reads as TGTGCCAGTAGTGCCTCCGGGAGACTACTCAACACCGGGGAGCTGTTTTTT. Residues: CASSASGRLLNTGELFF.